This T cell receptor (beta chain) was recovered during a study of blood T cell repertoires in COVID-19. Study context: From the United States, Italy and Spain came samples of acute and convalescent COVID-19.

Assay used: immunoSEQ multiplex PCR; TCRdb lists only in-frame clones, some missing. Of roughly 150,000 clones listed, over 75% were seen once; the top ten hold 11%. CDR1 and CDR2 (germline): SGHDT, YYEEEE. Trimming cost V 1 base and J 4 bases, with 14 bases left between them. The CDR3 runs 15 residues. V usage is TRBV5-6 and J usage is TRBJ2-5; D ambiguous. Material for sequencing was peripheral blood. The clonotype originates from a human donor in a cohort sampled during active COVID-19. The CDR3 sequence is CASSLRSGLRETQYF. The DNA of the CDR3 is TGTGCCAGCAGCTTGCGTTCGGGTTTACGAGAGACCCAGTACTTC.